Listed below are T cell receptor beta chains from one sample, sequenced in a study of blood T cell repertoires in COVID-19. The protocol was immunoSEQ multiplex PCR, while the TCRdb copy is restricted to in-frame clones and leaves out a portion. The data contain 50,000 to 65,000 clones, over 75% of them singletons. The specimen was peripheral blood. These receptors were obtained from a middle-aged man with active COVID-19. Both conserved end residues are part of each CDR3. The D gene is left open where the match is weak. Size values are once, few and many counts, or a class for expanded clones, and some rows have none.

.,TRBJ2-5,.,TRBV5-4,CASSLRLAKETQYF,TGTGCCAGCAGCTTGCGGCTAGCTAAAGAGACCCAGTACTTC
TRBD2,TRBJ2-2,.,TRBV7-3,CASSLPHPTSGRGYTGELFF,TGTGCCAGCAGCTTACCCCATCCGACTAGCGGGAGGGGATACACCGGGGAGCTGTTTTTT
TRBD2,TRBJ2-3,.,TRBV3-1/TRBV3-2,CASSPDSGVSTDTQYF,TGTGCCAGCAGCCCTGATAGCGGGGTCAGCACAGATACGCAGTATTTT
.,TRBJ2-1,.,TRBV7-6,CASSGEVSGGNEQFF,TGTGCCAGCAGCGGCGAGGTTAGCGGTGGGAATGAGCAGTTCTTC
.,TRBJ2-1,many,TRBV11-2,CASSFLLASLLYNEQFF,TGTGCCAGCAGCTTTTTACTAGCCTCCCTTCTCTACAATGAGCAGTTCTTC
.,TRBJ2-5,few,TRBV15,CATSSRLGQETQYF,TGTGCCACCAGCAGTCGACTAGGACAAGAGACCCAGTACTTC
.,TRBJ2-1,.,TRBV11-2,CASSSRLTRFNEQFF,TGTGCCAGCAGCTCACGTCTAACTAGATTCAATGAGCAGTTCTTC
.,TRBJ2-7,.,TRBV6-6,CASSNPVGTYEQYF,TGTGCCAGCAGTAACCCCGTCGGTACCTACGAGCAGTACTTC
TRBD1,TRBJ1-6,.,TRBV18,CASSPTGANSPLHF,TGTGCCAGCTCGCCGACAGGGGCTAATTCACCCCTCCACTTT
.,TRBJ1-1,.,TRBV28,CASSSPENTEAFF,TGTGCCAGCAGTTCCCCAGAGAACACTGAAGCTTTCTTT
TRBD1,TRBJ2-3,once,TRBV4-1,CASSQSIRGDRSTDTQYF,TGCGCCAGCAGCCAAAGTATTCGTGGGGACAGGAGCACAGATACGCAGTATTTT
.,TRBJ2-6,.,TRBV5-6,CASSRGGRPTGANVLTF,TGTGCCAGCAGCAGGGGGGGCAGACCGACTGGGGCCAACGTCCTGACTTTC
.,TRBJ2-1,.,TRBV3-1/TRBV3-2,CASSQAWDFNEQFF,TGTGCCAGCAGCCAAGCCTGGGACTTCAATGAGCAGTTCTTC
TRBD2,TRBJ2-1,.,TRBV24-1,CATSDIAGEQFF,TGTGCCACCAGTGATATAGCGGGTGAGCAGTTCTTC
.,TRBJ2-7,.,TRBV19,CASSNTGYEQYF,TGTGCCAGTAGTAATACAGGGTACGAGCAGTACTTC